The clone carrying this T cell receptor beta chain was observed at least ten times. As yet, its antigen is unknown. The sample belongs to a study of CD8 T cells in ankylosing spondylitis. TCRdb called the 5' RACE reads again in MiXCR, with one record for every CDR3 protein. The sample carries 250,000 to 400,000 distinct CDR3 sequences, around 10% recorded once. Study results and limitations: Reportedly, significant enrichment of disease-linked clones occurred in matched ankylosing spondylitis synovial fluid.

The germline V and J ends were trimmed by 4 bases and 1 base, with 16 bases remaining between them. The CDR3 is 15 amino acids. CDR1 SQVTM and CDR2 ANQGSEA come from the germline V gene. The specimen was blood, either unsorted or a sorted T cell fraction (not recorded which). This clonotype was sampled from a female donor with ankylosing spondylitis or in good health (not recorded which). V usage is TRBV29-1 and J usage is TRBJ2-5, with D unclear. CDR3 in DNA: TGCAGCGTTGTTGGGTCAGACACCATCCAAGAGACCCAGTACTTC. This gives the protein CSVVGSDTIQETQYF.